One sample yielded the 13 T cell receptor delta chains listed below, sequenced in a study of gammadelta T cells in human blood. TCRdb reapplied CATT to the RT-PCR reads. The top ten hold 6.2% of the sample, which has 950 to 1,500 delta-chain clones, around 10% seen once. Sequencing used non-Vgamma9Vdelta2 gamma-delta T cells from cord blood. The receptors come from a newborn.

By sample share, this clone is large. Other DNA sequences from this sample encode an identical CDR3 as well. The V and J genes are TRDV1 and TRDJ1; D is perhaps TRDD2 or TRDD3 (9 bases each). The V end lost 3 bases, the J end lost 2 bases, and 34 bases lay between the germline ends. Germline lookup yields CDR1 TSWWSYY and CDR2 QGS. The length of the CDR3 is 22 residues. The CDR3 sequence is CALGDPSYGGIPTDWDTDKLIF. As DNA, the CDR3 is TGTGCTCTTGGGGACCCTTCCTACGGGGGGATACCGACTGATTGGGATACCGATAAACTCATCTTT.

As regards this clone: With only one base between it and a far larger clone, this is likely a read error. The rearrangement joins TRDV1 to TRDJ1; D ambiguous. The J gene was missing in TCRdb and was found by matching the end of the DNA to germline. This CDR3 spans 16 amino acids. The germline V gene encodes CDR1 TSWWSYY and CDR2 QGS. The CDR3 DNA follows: TGTGCTCTTGGGGACCCCGGAGTTACGTACACCGATATACTCATCTTT. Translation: CALGDPGVTYTDILIF.

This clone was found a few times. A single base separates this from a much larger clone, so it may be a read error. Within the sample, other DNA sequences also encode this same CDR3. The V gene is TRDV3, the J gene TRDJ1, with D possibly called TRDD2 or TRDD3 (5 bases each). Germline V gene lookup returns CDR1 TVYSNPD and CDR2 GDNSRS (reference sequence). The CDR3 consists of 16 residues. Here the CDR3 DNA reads TGTGCCTTTCGCGTACTGGCCTTCGGGTACACTGATAAACTCATCTTT. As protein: CAFRVLAFGYTDKLIF.

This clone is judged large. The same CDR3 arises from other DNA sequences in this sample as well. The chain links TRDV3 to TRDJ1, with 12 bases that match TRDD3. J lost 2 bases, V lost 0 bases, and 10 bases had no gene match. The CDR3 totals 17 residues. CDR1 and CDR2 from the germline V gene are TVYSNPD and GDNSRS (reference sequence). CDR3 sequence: CAFRFLGDTGETDKLIF. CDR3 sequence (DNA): TGTGCCTTTAGATTTCTGGGGGATACGGGGGAGACCGATAAACTCATCTTT.

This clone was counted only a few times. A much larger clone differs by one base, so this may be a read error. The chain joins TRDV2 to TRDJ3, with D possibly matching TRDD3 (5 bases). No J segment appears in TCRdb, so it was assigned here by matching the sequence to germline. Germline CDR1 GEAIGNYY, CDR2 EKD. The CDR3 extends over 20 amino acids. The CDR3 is CACDTAGGIVGSWDTRQMFF. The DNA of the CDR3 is TGTGCCTGTGACACCGCGGGGGGCATCGTAGGCTCCTGGGACACTCGACAGATGTTTTTC.

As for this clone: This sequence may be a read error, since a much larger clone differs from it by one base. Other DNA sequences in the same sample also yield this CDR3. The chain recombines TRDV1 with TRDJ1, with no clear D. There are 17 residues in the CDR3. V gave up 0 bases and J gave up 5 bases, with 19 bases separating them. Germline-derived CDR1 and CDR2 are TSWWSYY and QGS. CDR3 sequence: CALGELPRPVLTDKLIF. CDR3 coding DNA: TGTGCTCTTGGGGAACTACCTAGACCTGTACTAACTGATAAACTCATCTTT.

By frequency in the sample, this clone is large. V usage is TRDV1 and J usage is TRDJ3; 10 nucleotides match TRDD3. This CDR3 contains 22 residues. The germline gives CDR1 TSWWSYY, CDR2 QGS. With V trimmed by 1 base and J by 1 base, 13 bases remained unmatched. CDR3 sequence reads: CALGEPGWLGDKGSWDTRQMFF. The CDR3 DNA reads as TGTGCTCTTGGGGAACCTGGGTGGCTGGGGGATAAAGGATCCTGGGACACCCGACAGATGTTTTTC.

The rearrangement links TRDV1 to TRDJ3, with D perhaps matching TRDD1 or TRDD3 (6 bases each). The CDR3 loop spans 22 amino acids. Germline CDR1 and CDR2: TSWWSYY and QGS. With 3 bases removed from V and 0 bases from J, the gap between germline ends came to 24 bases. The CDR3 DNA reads TGTGCTCTTGGGGATCTCGCTGCAAATAGGTGGGGGCACTCCTGGGACACCCGACAGATGTTTTTC. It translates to CALGDLAANRWGHSWDTRQMFF.

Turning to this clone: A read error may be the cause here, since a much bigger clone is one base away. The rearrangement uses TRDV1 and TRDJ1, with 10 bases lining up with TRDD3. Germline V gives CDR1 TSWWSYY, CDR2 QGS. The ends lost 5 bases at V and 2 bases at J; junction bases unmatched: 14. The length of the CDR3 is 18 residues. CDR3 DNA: TGTGCTCTTGGGCACCATGGGGAGGGGGATACGTTAACCGATAAACTCATCTTT. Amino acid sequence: CALGHHGEGDTLTDKLIF.

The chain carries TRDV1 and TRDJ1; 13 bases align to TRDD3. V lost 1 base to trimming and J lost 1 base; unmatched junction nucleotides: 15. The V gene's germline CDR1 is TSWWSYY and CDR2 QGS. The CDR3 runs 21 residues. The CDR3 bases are TGTGCTCTTGGGGAACCACCGTACTGGGGGATACGGGTCCCCGGCACCGATAAACTCATCTTT. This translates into CALGEPPYWGIRVPGTDKLIF.

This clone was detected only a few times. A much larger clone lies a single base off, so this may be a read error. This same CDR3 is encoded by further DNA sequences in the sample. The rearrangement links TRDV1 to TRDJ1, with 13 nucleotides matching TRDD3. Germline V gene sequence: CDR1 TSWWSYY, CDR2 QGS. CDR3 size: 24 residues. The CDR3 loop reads CALGESLISRTGGYAVEYTDKLIF. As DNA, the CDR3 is TGTGCTCTTGGGGAAAGCCTCATTTCCCGTACTGGGGGATACGCGGTTGAGTACACTGATAAACTCATCTTT.

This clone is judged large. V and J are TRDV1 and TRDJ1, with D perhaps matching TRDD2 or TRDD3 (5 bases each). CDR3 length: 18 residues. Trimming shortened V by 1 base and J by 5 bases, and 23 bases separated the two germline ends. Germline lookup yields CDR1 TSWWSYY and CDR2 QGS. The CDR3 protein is CALGERGCGALRGDKLIF. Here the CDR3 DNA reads TGTGCTCTTGGGGAACGCGGCTGTGGGGCCCTACGGGGGGATAAACTCATCTTT.

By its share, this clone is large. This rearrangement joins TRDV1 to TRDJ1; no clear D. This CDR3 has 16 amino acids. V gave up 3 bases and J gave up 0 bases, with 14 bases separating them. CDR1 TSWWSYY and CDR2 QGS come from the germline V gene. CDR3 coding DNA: TGTGCTCTTGGGGACCCCGGAGTTACGTACACCGATAAACTCATCTTT. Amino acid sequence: CALGDPGVTYTDKLIF.